These T cell receptor beta chains were read from a single sample in a study of T cell responses to AZD1222 COVID-19 vaccine. Clones were sequenced by immunoSEQ multiplex PCR, and TCRdb holds only the in-frame ones, with some missing. The top ten hold roughly 2.7% of the sample, which has about 69,000 clones, roughly 89% seen once. Sequenced here: peripheral blood, sampled on day 0 of AZD1222 vaccination. Source of these receptors: an adult in good health. The CDR3 runs from the conserved cysteine through the conserved F or W. The D gene is left open where the match is weak. Not all rows give a size; the values are once, few, many and, for expanded clones, a class.

J gene: TRBJ2-3; D gene: -; V gene: TRBV2; clone size: -; CDR3 DNA: TGTGCCAGCAGTCCCCTGAACGGGCAGGCCGATACGCAGTATTTT; CDR3 protein: CASSPLNGQADTQYF
J gene: TRBJ1-1; D gene: TRBD1; V gene: TRBV27; clone size: -; CDR3 DNA: TGTGCCAGCAGTCCCCGGGACAGCCACCTTTATTCTACTGAAGCTTTCTTT; CDR3 protein: CASSPRDSHLYSTEAFF
J gene: TRBJ2-7; D gene: -; V gene: TRBV5-1; clone size: once; CDR3 DNA: TGCGCCAGCAGCTTGCCCCGGGCCAGGTCGGACGAGCAGTACTTC; CDR3 protein: CASSLPRARSDEQYF
J gene: TRBJ2-5; D gene: -; V gene: TRBV20-1; clone size: -; CDR3 DNA: TGCAGTGCTAACAGCCAAGAGACCCAGTACTTC; CDR3 protein: CSANSQETQYF
J gene: TRBJ2-6; D gene: -; V gene: TRBV7-3; clone size: -; CDR3 DNA: TGTGCCAGCAGCTTAATCCTCGGGGCCAACGTCCTGACTTTC; CDR3 protein: CASSLILGANVLTF
J gene: TRBJ1-4; D gene: -; V gene: TRBV6-1; clone size: -; CDR3 DNA: TGTGCCAGCAGTGAGCATGAAAAACTGTTTTTT; CDR3 protein: CASSEHEKLFF
J gene: TRBJ2-1; D gene: TRBD2; V gene: TRBV14; clone size: -; CDR3 DNA: TGTGCCAGCAGCCAAGGGGGGGGACCTTACAATGAGCAGTTCTTC; CDR3 protein: CASSQGGGPYNEQFF
J gene: TRBJ1-6; D gene: -; V gene: TRBV6-1; clone size: -; CDR3 DNA: TGTGCCAGCAGTGAACTCCAATATAATTCACCCCTCCACTTT; CDR3 protein: CASSELQYNSPLHF
J gene: TRBJ2-7; D gene: TRBD1; V gene: TRBV10-1; clone size: few; CDR3 DNA: TGCGCCAGCAGTGATGGGAGACAGGGGCCAAACGAGCAGTACTTC; CDR3 protein: CASSDGRQGPNEQYF
J gene: TRBJ2-1; D gene: -; V gene: TRBV19; clone size: few; CDR3 DNA: TGTGCCAGCCGACTACTAGCAACTAACTCCTACAATGAGCAGTTCTTC; CDR3 protein: CASRLLATNSYNEQFF
J gene: TRBJ1-5; D gene: -; V gene: TRBV4-2; clone size: -; CDR3 DNA: TGTGCCAGCAGCCAAGAAGCTAGCAATCAGCCCCAGCATTTT; CDR3 protein: CASSQEASNQPQHF
J gene: TRBJ2-7; D gene: -; V gene: TRBV30; clone size: -; CDR3 DNA: TGTGCCTGGAGTGTAGGAGGGGGCCTCTCCTACGAGCAGTACTTC; CDR3 protein: CAWSVGGGLSYEQYF
J gene: TRBJ2-1; D gene: -; V gene: TRBV7-2; clone size: -; CDR3 DNA: TGTGCCAGCAGCTCCCAAGGGTCCCCAACCTACAATGAGCAGTTCTTC; CDR3 protein: CASSSQGSPTYNEQFF
J gene: TRBJ2-3; D gene: -; V gene: TRBV2; clone size: -; CDR3 DNA: TGTGCCAGCAGTGAACTAGGAAGCTCGGGACCACAGTATTTT; CDR3 protein: CASSELGSSGPQYF
J gene: TRBJ1-1; D gene: -; V gene: TRBV7-8; clone size: -; CDR3 DNA: TGTGCCAGCAGCTTAGTTTCAGGTTGGAACACTGAAGCTTTCTTT; CDR3 protein: CASSLVSGWNTEAFF
J gene: TRBJ1-4; D gene: -; V gene: TRBV30; clone size: -; CDR3 DNA: TGTGCCTGGAACCGGGGATTAAGAACTAATGAAAAACTGTTTTTT; CDR3 protein: CAWNRGLRTNEKLFF
J gene: TRBJ1-1; D gene: TRBD1; V gene: TRBV2; clone size: few; CDR3 DNA: TGTGCCAGCAGTGACGGGACAGGGGAAGTCACTGAAGCTTTCTTT; CDR3 protein: CASSDGTGEVTEAFF
J gene: TRBJ1-1; D gene: -; V gene: TRBV6-4; clone size: few; CDR3 DNA: TGTGCCAGCAGTTTAAACAGAGGGACTGAAGCTTTCTTT; CDR3 protein: CASSLNRGTEAFF
J gene: TRBJ1-5; D gene: -; V gene: TRBV9; clone size: -; CDR3 DNA: TGTGCCAGCAGCGTAAGGGAGGGAGATAGCAATCAGCCCCAGCATTTT; CDR3 protein: CASSVREGDSNQPQHF
J gene: TRBJ2-3; D gene: TRBD1; V gene: TRBV20-1; clone size: -; CDR3 DNA: TGCAGTGCTAGTCTTGACAGGGGGCTGGGCACAGATACGCAGTATTTT; CDR3 protein: CSASLDRGLGTDTQYF
J gene: TRBJ2-3; D gene: TRBD2; V gene: TRBV7-3; clone size: -; CDR3 DNA: TGTGCCAGCAGCCTCCAGGGACTAGCGGGGAGCTTCACAGATACGCAGTATTTT; CDR3 protein: CASSLQGLAGSFTDTQYF
J gene: TRBJ1-1; D gene: TRBD1; V gene: TRBV28; clone size: -; CDR3 DNA: TGTGCCAGCAGCCACTCGGACAGGGATGGAGCTTTCTTT; CDR3 protein: CASSHSDRDGAFF
J gene: TRBJ2-7; D gene: -; V gene: TRBV29-1; clone size: -; CDR3 DNA: TGCAGCGCCCTTCAATATACCTCCGACGAGCAGTACTTC; CDR3 protein: CSALQYTSDEQYF
J gene: TRBJ2-7; D gene: -; V gene: TRBV18; clone size: -; CDR3 DNA: TGTGCCAGCTCATCGGACGGACACAGCTCCTACGAGCAGTACTTC; CDR3 protein: CASSSDGHSSYEQYF
J gene: TRBJ2-3; D gene: -; V gene: TRBV7-6; clone size: -; CDR3 DNA: TGTGCCAGCAGCCCCGGCGTACCCACCACAGATACGCAGTATTTT; CDR3 protein: CASSPGVPTTDTQYF
J gene: TRBJ1-1; D gene: -; V gene: TRBV9; clone size: -; CDR3 DNA: TGTGCCAGCAGCGTAGGGCAGGGCCTGAACACTGAAGCTTTCTTT; CDR3 protein: CASSVGQGLNTEAFF
J gene: TRBJ2-7; D gene: TRBD2; V gene: TRBV7-9; clone size: -; CDR3 DNA: TGTGCCAGCAGCTATGAGGGGAGTAGCGGGAGTTACGAGCAGTACTTC; CDR3 protein: CASSYEGSSGSYEQYF